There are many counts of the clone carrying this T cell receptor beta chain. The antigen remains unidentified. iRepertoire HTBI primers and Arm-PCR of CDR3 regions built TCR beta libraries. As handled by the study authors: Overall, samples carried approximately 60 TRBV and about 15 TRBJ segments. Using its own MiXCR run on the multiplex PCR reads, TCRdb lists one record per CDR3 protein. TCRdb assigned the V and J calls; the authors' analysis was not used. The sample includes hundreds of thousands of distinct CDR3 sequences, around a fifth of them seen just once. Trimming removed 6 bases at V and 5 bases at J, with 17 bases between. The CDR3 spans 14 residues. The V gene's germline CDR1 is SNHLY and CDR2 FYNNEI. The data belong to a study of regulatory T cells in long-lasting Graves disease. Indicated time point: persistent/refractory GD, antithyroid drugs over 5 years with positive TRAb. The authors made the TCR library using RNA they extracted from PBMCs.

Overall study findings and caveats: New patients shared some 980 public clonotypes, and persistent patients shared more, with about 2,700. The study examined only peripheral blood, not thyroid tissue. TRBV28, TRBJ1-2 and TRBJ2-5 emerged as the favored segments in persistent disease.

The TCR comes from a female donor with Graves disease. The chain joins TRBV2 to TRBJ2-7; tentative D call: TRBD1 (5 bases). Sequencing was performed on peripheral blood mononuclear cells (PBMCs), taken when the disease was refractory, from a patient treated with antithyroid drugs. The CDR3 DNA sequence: TGTGCCAGCAGCGCGATCGTAGGGGTTCACGAGCAGTACTTC. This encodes CASSAIVGVHEQYF. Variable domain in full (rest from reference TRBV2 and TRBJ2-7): EPEVTQTPSHQVTQMGQEVILRCVPISNHLYFYWYRQILGQKVEFLVSFYNNEISEKSEIFDDQFSVERPDGSNFTLKIRSTKLEDSAMYFCASSAIVGVHEQYFGPGTRLTVT.